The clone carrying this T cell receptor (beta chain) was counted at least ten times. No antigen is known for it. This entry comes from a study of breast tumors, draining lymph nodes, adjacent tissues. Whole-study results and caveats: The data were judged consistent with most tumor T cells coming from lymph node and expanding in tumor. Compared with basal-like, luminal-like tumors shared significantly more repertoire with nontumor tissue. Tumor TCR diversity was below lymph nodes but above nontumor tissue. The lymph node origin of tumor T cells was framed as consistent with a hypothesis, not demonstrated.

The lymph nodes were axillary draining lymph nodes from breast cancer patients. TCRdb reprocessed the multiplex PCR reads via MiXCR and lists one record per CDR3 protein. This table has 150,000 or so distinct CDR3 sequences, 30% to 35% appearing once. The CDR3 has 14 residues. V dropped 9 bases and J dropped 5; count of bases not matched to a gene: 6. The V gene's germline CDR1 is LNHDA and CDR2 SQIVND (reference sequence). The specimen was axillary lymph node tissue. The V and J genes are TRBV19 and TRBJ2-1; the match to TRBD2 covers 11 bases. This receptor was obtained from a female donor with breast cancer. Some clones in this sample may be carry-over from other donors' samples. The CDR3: CASTTGLADNEQFF. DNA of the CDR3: TGTGCCAGCACAACGGGACTAGCGGACAATGAGCAGTTCTTC.